The 30 T cell receptor beta chains below were found in one sample sequenced in a study of OX40 agonist ivuxolimab in advanced cancers. TCRdb keeps only in-frame clones here, not all; method: immunoSEQ multiplex PCR. This sample carries about 86,000 clones, around nine tenths of them seen once, and the ten largest clones take less than 1.5%. Source: CD4+ or CD8+ T cells sorted from blood, taken in a trial of the OX40 agonist ivuxolimab. These receptors were collected from an adult with an advanced solid tumor such as melanoma, head and neck, liver or kidney cancer.

This clone was seen a few times. The chain combines TRBV28 with TRBJ1-2, with D unclear. The CDR3 loop spans 14 amino acids. V was pared by 5 bases and J by 0 bases, with 10 bases between. Germline CDR1 reads MDHEN; CDR2 reads SYDVKM. The chain's CDR3 is CASSPLPPNYGYTF. As DNA, the CDR3 is TGTGCCAGCAGTCCTCTTCCACCTAACTATGGCTACACCTTC.

The J gene is TRBJ2-2, the V gene TRBV10-3; D gene ambiguous. This CDR3 has 13 residues. Trimming removed 11 bases at V and 1 base at J, with 11 bases between. Germline CDR1 reads ENHRY; CDR2 reads SYGVKD. The CDR3 DNA follows: TGTGCCGTTTTTCGGATGAACACCGGGGAGCTGTTTTTT. This codes for CAVFRMNTGELFF.

The chain links TRBV28 to TRBJ2-7, with TRBD1 as a possible D gene (5 bases). Germline lookup yields CDR1 MDHEN and CDR2 SYDVKM. Between the trimmed V and J ends, which lost 4 bases and 0 bases, there was a span of 10 bases. The CDR3 length is 14 residues. The CDR3 nucleotides are TGTGCCAGCAGTTGGAGTGACAGCTCCTACGAGCAGTACTTC. This codes for CASSWSDSSYEQYF.

The V and J genes are TRBV7-2 and TRBJ1-5; a possible D gene is TRBD1 (6 bases). V was clipped by 3 bases and J by 6 bases, with 12 bases between them. Germline V CDR1 and CDR2: SGHTA, FQGNSA. The CDR3 has 14 residues. The CDR3 is CASSFVQGPQPQHF. The CDR3 DNA follows: TGTGCCAGCAGCTTTGTTCAGGGGCCTCAGCCCCAGCATTTT.

The chain has TRBV4-2 and TRBJ1-2, with a tentative D call TRBD1 (5 bases). V was clipped by 0 bases and J by 4 bases, with 15 bases between them. The CDR3 is 16 residues long. Germline V CDR1 and CDR2: LGHNA, YNFKEQ. The CDR3 protein is CASSQDLRQRSYGYTF. The CDR3 DNA reads as TGTGCCAGCAGCCAAGATTTGAGACAGCGATCCTATGGCTACACCTTC.

This clone has more than one count but fewer than ten. The chain links TRBV5-6 to TRBJ1-5; 10 bases line up with TRBD1. V shed 3 bases and J 2 bases; nucleotides not matched to a gene: 5. The CDR3 is 16 residues long. In germline, CDR1 is SGHDT, CDR2 YYEEEE. This CDR3 is CASSSGTGAGNQPQHF. CDR3 in DNA: TGTGCCAGCAGCTCCGGGACAGGGGCCGGCAATCAGCCCCAGCATTTT.

The V and J genes are TRBV19 and TRBJ2-1, with D perhaps TRBD1 (6 bases). The V end lost 1 base, the J end lost 6 bases, and 13 bases lay between the germline ends. The CDR3 loop spans 15 amino acids. The germline V gene encodes CDR1 LNHDA and CDR2 SQIVND (reference sequence). The CDR3 DNA is TGTGCCAGTAGTATAGCTCAGCCAGGGGTCAATGAGCAGTTCTTC. Translated: CASSIAQPGVNEQFF.

The rearrangement links TRBV5-6 to TRBJ1-2; the D gene is possibly TRBD1 (6 bases). The CDR3 sequence is 13 residues long. V lost 4 bases to trimming and J lost 4 bases, with 11 bases between them. The germline V gene encodes CDR1 SGHDT and CDR2 YYEEEE. CDR3 DNA: TGTGCCAGCAGCCTATGGACAGCCTATGGCTACACCTTC. Encoded protein: CASSLWTAYGYTF.

To note about this clone: A read error may account for a junction end that differs from germline. Other DNA sequences in the same sample also yield this CDR3. The chain recombines TRBV7-2 with TRBJ1-1; TRBD1 might be the D (5 bases). There are 13 residues in the CDR3. CDR1 and CDR2 from the germline V gene are SGHTA and FQGNSA. Written as DNA, the CDR3 is TGTGCCAGTAGACAGCGCCTTAACGCTGAAGCTTTTTTT. Its protein is CASRQRLNAEAFF.

This chain joins TRBV2 and TRBJ2-5; 8 nucleotides line up with TRBD1. The germline V gene encodes CDR1 SNHLY and CDR2 FYNNEI. Unmatched junction bases numbered 4, after V lost 5 bases and J lost 5 bases. This CDR3 has 13 residues. CDR3 bases: TGTGCCAGCAGTAAGCAGGGGGCTGAGACCCAGTACTTC. This translates into CASSKQGAETQYF.

The chain couples TRBV5-4 to TRBJ2-2; TRBD1 or TRBD2 may be the D gene (6 bases each). The ends were cut back, 0 bases at V and 6 bases at J, with 21 bases in the middle. Germline CDR1 and CDR2: SGHNT and YYREEE (reference sequence). The CDR3 is 18 residues long. CDR3 in DNA: TGTGCCAGCAGCTTGGGTATTCAGGGGAGGACTCGCTCCGGGGAGCTGTTTTTT. Protein sequence: CASSLGIQGRTRSGELFF.

The chain has TRBV28 and TRBJ2-7; the D gene is possibly TRBD2 (8 bases). CDR1 and CDR2 (germline): MDHEN, SYDVKM. CDR3 length: 15 residues. V was pared by 7 bases and J by 2 bases, with 18 bases between. DNA of the CDR3: TGTGCCAGCACCCGGGGGGGGACAGACCCCTACGAGCAGTACTTC. This encodes CASTRGGTDPYEQYF.

J is TRBJ2-2 and V is TRBV5-1; 7 bases fit TRBD1. V shed 4 bases and J 1 base; nucleotides not matched to a gene: 7. The germline V gene encodes CDR1 SGHRS and CDR2 YFSETQ. This CDR3 is built from 16 residues. CDR3 nucleotides: TGCGCCAGCAGCACAAGACAGGGCCTGAACACCGGGGAGCTGTTTTTT. This codes for CASSTRQGLNTGELFF.

This clone was counted a single time. This chain connects TRBV10-3 to TRBJ2-3, with D perhaps TRBD2 (5 bases). The CDR3 is 16 residues long. Per germline, CDR1 ENHRY and CDR2 SYGVKD. The V and J ends lost 5 bases and 0 bases respectively, with 15 bases between them. CDR3: CAISTADQSSTDTQYF. CDR3 DNA sequence: TGTGCCATCAGTACAGCGGACCAGTCTAGCACAGATACGCAGTATTTT.

The chain uses TRBV4-2 and TRBJ2-7; D may be TRBD2 (6 bases). CDR1 is LGHNA, CDR2 YNFKEQ, per germline. There are 14 residues in the CDR3. With 1 base removed from V and 3 bases from J, the gap between germline ends came to 10 bases. CDR3 DNA sequence: TGTGCCAGCAGCCAAGCGTTAGCGGTCTACGAGCAGTACTTC. Translated: CASSQALAVYEQYF.

The chain uses TRBV6-1 and TRBJ2-3; a weak D match, TRBD2 (5 bases). The CDR3 has 14 residues. V lost 3 bases and J lost 1, with 8 bases in between. From germline, CDR1 is MNHNS and CDR2 SASEGT. The CDR3 protein is CASSDGSGTDTQYF. The CDR3 region has the DNA TGTGCCAGCAGTGATGGTAGCGGCACAGATACGCAGTATTTT.

This clone showed up just once. The rearrangement uses TRBV7-8 and TRBJ2-3, with 7 bases fitting TRBD1. After removal of 4 bases from V and 2 bases from J, the junction contained 6 bases not matched to a gene. CDR1 and CDR2 from the germline V gene are SGHVS and FQNEAQ. There are 15 residues in the CDR3. The CDR3 DNA is TGTGCCAGCAGCTCCCGGACAGGATCCACAGATACGCAGTATTTT. Its translation is CASSSRTGSTDTQYF.

The V and J genes are TRBV9 and TRBJ2-7; D may be TRBD1 (5 bases). V lost 4 bases, J lost 0 bases, and 11 bases lay in between. Germline assignment: CDR1 SGDLS and CDR2 YYNGEE. CDR3 length equals 14 residues. CDR3 region: CASSRDSISYEQYF. CDR3 sequence (DNA): TGTGCCAGCAGCCGTGACAGTATCTCCTACGAGCAGTACTTC. The entire variable domain, with the rest obtained from reference TRBV9 and TRBJ2-7, is as follows: DSGVTQTPKHLITATGQRVTLRCSPRSGDLSVYWYQQSLDQGLQFLIQYYNGEERAKGNILERFSAQQFPDLHSELNLSSLELGDSALYFCASSRDSISYEQYFGPGTRLTVT.

V usage is TRBV30 and J usage is TRBJ2-7; 9 bases are a match to TRBD1. Germline V CDR1 and CDR2: GTSNPN, SVGIG (reference sequence). V dropped 1 base and J dropped 5; count of bases not matched to a gene: 6. This CDR3 comprises 14 residues. The CDR3 spells CAWSGGQGSHEQYF. DNA of the CDR3: TGTGCCTGGAGTGGGGGACAGGGTTCCCACGAGCAGTACTTC.

V is TRBV28 and J is TRBJ2-5; no firm D call. CDR1 and CDR2 (germline): MDHEN, SYDVKM. The V end lost 3 bases, the J end lost 2 bases, and 10 bases lay between the germline ends. The CDR3 sequence is 14 residues long. The CDR3 nucleotides read TGTGCCAGCAGTTTTTCGGGTTCTCAAGAGACCCAGTACTTC. Translation: CASSFSGSQETQYF.

This rearrangement joins TRBV6-5 to TRBJ1-4; no reliable D call. This CDR3 is built from 14 residues. Per the germline V gene, CDR1 is MNHEY and CDR2 is SVGAGI. Trimming pared 5 bases from V and 8 bases from J, leaving 15 bases between. The CDR3 DNA is TGTGCCAGCAGTCCCGACCCCGAGAACGAAAAACTGTTTTTT. Residues: CASSPDPENEKLFF.

This chain joins TRBV5-4 and TRBJ1-6; unclear D gene. Deletions cut 0 bases from V and 7 bases from J, with 11 bases between. The CDR3 covers 15 residues. CDR1 is SGHNT and CDR2 is YYREEE in the germline V gene (reference sequence). CDR3 amino acids: CASSLDLGRNSPLHF. CDR3 bases: TGTGCCAGCAGCTTGGACCTAGGGCGAAATTCACCCCTCCACTTT. The full variable domain, its missing parts supplied by reference TRBV5-4 and TRBJ1-6, is ETGVTQSPTHLIKTRGQQVTLRCSSQSGHNTVSWYQQALGQGPQFIFQYYREEENGRGNFPPRFSGLQFPNYSSELNVNALELDDSALYLCASSLDLGRNSPLHFGNGTRLTVT.

The chain recombines TRBV5-1 with TRBJ2-7, with 12 positions matching TRBD2. The ends lost 2 bases at V and 4 bases at J; junction bases unmatched: 10. The germline V gene has CDR1 SGHRS and CDR2 YFSETQ. The CDR3 is 17 amino acids. The CDR3 nucleotides are TGCGCCAGCAGCTTAAGGACTAGCGGGACCCGGACTTACGAGCAGTACTTC. It specifies CASSLRTSGTRTYEQYF.

The rearrangement joins TRBV9 to TRBJ2-3; D gene unclear. V gave up 5 bases and J gave up 0 bases, with 16 bases separating them. The CDR3 runs 16 residues. Germline V gene lookup returns CDR1 SGDLS and CDR2 YYNGEE. The CDR3 loop is CASSPGLAPSTDTQYF. Written as DNA, the CDR3 is TGTGCCAGCAGTCCCGGTTTAGCCCCTAGCACAGATACGCAGTATTTT.

Concerning this clone itself: The junction departs from the called germline gene at one end, perhaps through a read error. The gene calls are TRBV7-7 and TRBJ2-3; 14 bases line up with TRBD2. This CDR3 is 18 amino acids long. Germline CDR1 reads SSHAT; CDR2 reads FNYEAQ (reference sequence). The chain's CDR3 is CASSLPTWTSGGTDTQYF. Here the CDR3 DNA reads TGTGCTAGCAGCTTACCAACCTGGACTAGCGGGGGGACAGATACGCAGTATTTT.

The chain has TRBV7-9 and TRBJ2-7; TRBD2 matches at 7 bases. Unmatched junction bases numbered 27, after V lost 8 bases and J lost 11 bases. The germline gives CDR1 SEHNR, CDR2 FQNEAQ (reference sequence). This CDR3 is built from 17 residues. CDR3 sequence reads: CASGYLTSAEPSPGKYF. CDR3 nucleotide sequence: TGTGCCAGCGGATACCTTACTAGCGCCGAACCGTCCCCCGGGAAGTACTTC.

The rearrangement links TRBV6-1 to TRBJ1-4; D is unclear. CDR3 length equals 14 residues. In germline, CDR1 is MNHNS, CDR2 SASEGT. V was pared by 6 bases and J by 4 bases, with 12 bases between. In DNA form, the CDR3 reads TGTGCCAGCAGCCCCGGACGGTTTAATGAAAAACTGTTTTTT. Translated, it gives CASSPGRFNEKLFF.

The rearrangement links TRBV9 to TRBJ2-1, with 8 nucleotides matching TRBD2. Germline V CDR1 and CDR2: SGDLS, YYNGEE. Trimming removed 4 bases from V and 5 bases from J; junction bases left unmatched: 2. The CDR3 has 13 amino acids. The DNA for the CDR3 is TGTGCCAGCAGCCTGCGGGGGGACAATGAGCAGTTCTTC. Its translation is CASSLRGDNEQFF.

The chain combines TRBV27 with TRBJ2-2, with D possibly being TRBD2 (6 bases). Germline CDR1 reads MNHEY; CDR2 reads SMNVEV (reference sequence). Trimming took off 4 bases at V and 7 bases at J, with 19 bases between the two ends. The CDR3 covers 16 residues. CDR3 DNA sequence: TGTGCCAGCAGTTCCTACGCTCCGGGAGCCATCGGGGAGCTGTTTTTT. Translating it yields CASSSYAPGAIGELFF.

The J gene is TRBJ2-1, the V gene TRBV25-1; D is uncertain. V shed 6 bases and J shed 10 bases, with 10 bases lying between them. Germline V gives CDR1 MGHDK, CDR2 SYGVNS. This CDR3 is 11 amino acids long. The CDR3 region is CASRLKVEQFF. CDR3 nucleotide sequence: TGTGCCAGCAGACTGAAGGTCGAGCAGTTCTTC.